The rows below give T cell receptor beta chains drawn from one sample of a study of response to subunit inactivated influenza vaccine. TCRdb passed the RT-PCR reads through MiXCR, listing each CDR3 protein once. The data show more than 200,000 distinct CDR3 sequences, approximately 12% seen once. This specimen consisted of non-naive T cells sorted from PBMCs, obtained approximately 15 days before vaccination. These receptors came from a man over 45 who received an inactivated influenza vaccine. CDR3s include the opening cysteine and the closing phenylalanine or tryptophan. D genes are given only for firm matches. Clone size is not always given. Where it is, it says once, few, many or a class for expanded clones.

V	D	J	size	CDR3
TRBV3-1	.	TRBJ2-7	.	CASSQVTTREQYF
TRBV30	.	TRBJ2-5	many	CAWSVLEQETQYF
TRBV29-1	.	TRBJ2-1	few	CSGRGSYNEQFF
TRBV2	.	TRBJ2-1	.	CASSSTLASSYNEQFF
TRBV4-1	TRBD1	TRBJ1-3	few	CASSQVDRGLGNTIYF
TRBV6-1	.	TRBJ1-5	few	CASSDRRTAISQPQHF
TRBV4-1	.	TRBJ1-2	many	CASSPGPAGYGYTF
TRBV7-2	.	TRBJ1-5	few	CASSLDPGQPQHF
TRBV10-1	TRBD2	TRBJ2-7	many	CASSEAYGTSIYEQYF
TRBV20-1	TRBD2	TRBJ2-1	many	CSASRSGGEYNEQFF
TRBV24-1	TRBD1	TRBJ2-7	few	CATSETGTGEAYEQYF
TRBV10-3	.	TRBJ1-6	many	CAISRTPTQNSPLHF
TRBV3-1	.	TRBJ2-1	.	CASTKEFPWTRVFNEQFF
TRBV24-1	.	TRBJ2-5	few	CATSDSGTLRETQYF
TRBV4-3	.	TRBJ1-2	.	CASSRAQTDNYGYTF
TRBV20-1	.	TRBJ1-2	.	CSATSTGLPYYGYTF
TRBV19	TRBD2	TRBJ2-1	.	CASSPQGLAGGGGQFF